Following are 32 T cell receptor beta chains from one sample sequenced in a study of blood T cell repertoires in COVID-19. Some clones are missing from TCRdb's copy, which holds only in-frame ones; the method was immunoSEQ multiplex PCR. This repertoire shows roughly 190,000 clones, about 83% found once; its top ten account for about 5.1%. Material: peripheral blood. The receptor set was obtained from a woman between 65 and 79 years old with active or convalescent COVID-19.

The chain is built from TRBV6-6 and TRBJ1-3, with D perhaps TRBD1 (5 bases). CDR1 is MNHNY and CDR2 is SVGAGI in the germline V gene (reference sequence). The V end lost 6 bases, the J end lost 4 bases, and 16 bases lay between the germline ends. CDR3 length: 15 amino acids. CDR3 bases: TGTGCCAGCAGCATCCGGGAGGGGAGCGGAAACACCATATATTTT. It specifies CASSIREGSGNTIYF.

The genes are TRBV5-1 and TRBJ2-2, with TRBD1 as a possible D gene (6 bases). CDR3 length: 15 amino acids. Per germline, CDR1 SGHRS and CDR2 YFSETQ. The V end lost 1 base, the J end lost 5 bases, and 12 bases lay between the germline ends. CDR3 protein: CASSLPTQGTGELFF. As DNA, the CDR3 is TGCGCCAGCAGCTTGCCGACTCAGGGGACCGGGGAGCTGTTTTTT.

V usage is TRBV6-5 and J usage is TRBJ2-7, with D maybe TRBD2 (6 bases). CDR3 length: 13 residues. Trimming removed 6 bases at V and 6 bases at J, with 15 bases between. CDR1 is MNHEY and CDR2 is SVGAGI in the germline V gene. CDR3 in DNA: TGTGCCAGCAGAGACGCCGGGACTCTCGAGCAGTACTTC. Its protein product is CASRDAGTLEQYF.

The chain has TRBV7-9 and TRBJ2-1; 12 bases map to TRBD2. CDR3 size: 16 residues. The junction had 12 bases not matched to a gene; V was cut back by 6 bases and J by 9 bases. Germline loops: CDR1 SEHNR, CDR2 FQNEAQ (reference sequence). CDR3 nucleotides: TGTGCCAGCAGGCAAAAGTCGACTAGCGGGAGTGGTGAGCAGTTCTTC. Protein sequence: CASRQKSTSGSGEQFF.

The V and J genes are TRBV6-6 and TRBJ1-1; TRBD1 might be the D (5 bases). This CDR3 is built from 13 residues. V shed 6 bases and J shed 1 base, with 9 bases lying between them. CDR1 is MNHNY, CDR2 SVGAGI, per germline (reference sequence). The CDR3 is CASRTVPNTEAFF. CDR3 nucleotide sequence: TGTGCCAGCAGGACAGTACCGAACACTGAAGCTTTCTTT.

The chain carries TRBV27 and TRBJ1-6, with 8 positions matching TRBD1. The V segment lost 6 bases and the J segment 7 bases; nucleotides outside the gene matches: 8. Germline CDR1 and CDR2: MNHEY and SMNVEV (reference sequence). The CDR3 spans 15 residues. CDR3 in amino acids: CASRGQESRNSPLHF. The DNA of the CDR3 is TGTGCCAGCAGGGGACAGGAATCGCGGAATTCACCCCTCCACTTT.

This sequence joins TRBV4-2 and TRBJ2-1, with 9 nucleotides matching TRBD2. The ends lost 1 base at V and 4 bases at J; junction bases unmatched: 2. The CDR3 length is 15 residues. Germline values: CDR1 LGHNA, CDR2 YNFKEQ. The CDR3 region has the DNA TGTGCCAGCAGCCAAGGGACTAGCGCTTACAATGAGCAGTTCTTC. Protein product: CASSQGTSAYNEQFF.

V and J are TRBV5-6 and TRBJ2-7, with D possibly matching TRBD2 (5 bases). V lost 0 bases to trimming and J lost 3 bases, with 10 bases between them. Germline CDR1 reads SGHDT; CDR2 reads YYEEEE. This CDR3 has 14 amino acids. This CDR3 reads CASSLVRGFYEQYF. The DNA of the CDR3 is TGTGCCAGCAGCTTGGTCCGCGGGTTCTACGAGCAGTACTTC. The variable domain in full, completed from reference TRBV5-6 and TRBJ2-7, reads DAGVTQSPTHLIKTRGQQVTLRCSPKSGHDTVSWYQQALGQGPQFIFQYYEEEERQRGNFPDRFSGHQFPNYSSELNVNALLLGDSALYLCASSLVRGFYEQYFGPGTRLTVT.

The chain joins TRBV7-6 to TRBJ2-6; possible D gene TRBD2, 6 bases. The V and J ends lost 1 base and 0 bases respectively, with 10 bases between them. Germline assignment: CDR1 SGHVS and CDR2 FNYEAQ. This CDR3 has 17 amino acids. As DNA, the CDR3 is TGTGCCAGCAGCTTAGTCGGGGGAAGCTCTGGGGCCAACGTCCTGACTTTC. This encodes CASSLVGGSSGANVLTF.

V is TRBV3-1 (or the pseudogene TRBV3-2) and J is TRBJ2-1, with TRBD2 matching over 10 bases. With V trimmed by 0 bases and J by 3 bases, 5 bases remained unmatched. CDR3 length equals 17 residues. From germline, CDR1 is LGHDT and CDR2 YNNKEL (reference sequence). The CDR3 DNA reads TGTGCCAGCAGCCAAGATTCGACTAGCGGGTTCTACAATGAGCAGTTCTTC. It is translated as CASSQDSTSGFYNEQFF.

This chain uses TRBV4-2 with TRBJ1-2; D perhaps matches TRBD1 (5 bases). The CDR3 contains 15 residues. Deletions cut 1 base from V and 6 bases from J, with 15 bases between. Germline V lookup: CDR1 LGHNA, CDR2 YNFKEQ. The CDR3 sequence: CASSQVGREADGYTF. CDR3 nucleotides: TGTGCCAGCAGCCAAGTGGGCAGGGAAGCCGATGGCTACACCTTC.

The gene calls are TRBV27 and TRBJ2-7; a weak D match, TRBD2 (6 bases). CDR3 length equals 13 residues. The germline CDR1 and CDR2 sequences are MNHEY and SMNVEV (reference sequence). The ends were cut back, 2 bases at V and 7 bases at J, with 12 bases in the middle. CDR3 sequence reads: CASSLRQAGEQYF. Written as DNA, the CDR3 is TGTGCCAGCAGTTTACGGCAGGCGGGAGAGCAGTACTTC.

This clone was counted a single time. The genes are TRBV19 and TRBJ2-2; D gene ambiguous. The V end was cut by 5 bases, the J end by 5 bases, with 9 bases between. Germline assignment: CDR1 LNHDA and CDR2 SQIVND (reference sequence). The CDR3 sequence is 13 residues long. In DNA form, the CDR3 reads TGTGCCAGTAGTTTCGGTCTAACCGGGGAGCTGTTTTTT. Translated: CASSFGLTGELFF.

The V and J genes are TRBV7-9 and TRBJ2-1; TRBD2 aligns across 8 bases. The CDR3 covers 16 residues. V shed 0 bases and J 6 bases; nucleotides not matched to a gene: 7. From germline, CDR1 is SEHNR and CDR2 FQNEAQ (reference sequence). CDR3 in DNA: TGTGCCAGCAGCTTAGCTCGAGCGGGAGTGTCCAATGAGCAGTTCTTC. Translating gives CASSLARAGVSNEQFF.

This chain connects TRBV5-1 to TRBJ2-1, with D maybe TRBD1 (6 bases). CDR1 SGHRS and CDR2 YFSETQ come from the germline V gene. The CDR3 runs 15 residues. Trimming removed 3 bases at V and 10 bases at J, with 20 bases between. The DNA of the CDR3 is TGCGCCAGCAGCTCAGGACAGTTAGCTGTCCCCGAGCAGTTCTTC. Encoded protein: CASSSGQLAVPEQFF.

The CDR3 here is CATSDNGYRIKPNTEAFF. In nucleotides, the CDR3 is TGTGCCACCAGTGATAACGGGTACCGCATAAAACCGAACACTGAAGCTTTCTTT. The chain combines TRBV24-1 with TRBJ1-1; D is unresolved. V was shortened by 3 bases and J by 1 base, with 20 bases between the two germline ends. Germline CDR1 is KGHDR and CDR2 is SFDVKD. This CDR3 has 18 amino acids.

This rearrangement joins TRBV11-3 to TRBJ2-3, with a possible D match to TRBD2 (6 bases). V lost 1 base, J lost 1 base, and 12 bases lay in between. This CDR3 spans 16 amino acids. Germline V gene sequence: CDR1 SGHNT, CDR2 YENEEA. The CDR3 DNA reads TGTGCCAGCAGCTTAGGTACCGCGGGACGCACAGATACGCAGTATTTT. It specifies CASSLGTAGRTDTQYF.

The V gene is TRBV19, the J gene TRBJ2-2; 12 positions match TRBD2. Germline CDR1 LNHDA, CDR2 SQIVND (reference sequence). The CDR3 is made up of 16 amino acids. The junction had 10 bases not matched to a gene; V was cut back by 7 bases and J by 7 bases. In nucleotides, the CDR3 is TGTGCCAGTACCCAGGGGACTAGCGGGTTATACGGGGAGCTGTTTTTT. Its translation is CASTQGTSGLYGELFF.

The chain carries TRBV10-3 and TRBJ2-7, with a possible D match to TRBD2 (6 bases). CDR1 is ENHRY and CDR2 is SYGVKD in the germline V gene. The CDR3 sequence is 12 residues long. Trimming cost V 4 bases and J 5 bases, with 9 bases left between them. CDR3 region: CAISGRGNEQYF. The CDR3, as DNA: TGTGCCATCAGTGGTCGGGGGAACGAGCAGTACTTC.

The chain links TRBV9 to TRBJ2-6, with no clear D. This CDR3 is built from 15 residues. V dropped 4 bases and J dropped 3 bases, with 11 bases sitting between them. Germline V gives CDR1 SGDLS, CDR2 YYNGEE. CDR3 sequence reads: CASSPHADGANVLTF. CDR3 nucleotides: TGTGCCAGCAGCCCACACGCCGATGGGGCCAACGTCCTGACTTTC.

This rearrangement joins TRBV12-5 to TRBJ1-1; TRBD1 aligns across 12 bases. The CDR3 consists of 14 residues. With V trimmed by 6 bases and J by 5 bases, 4 bases remained unmatched. Germline CDR1 reads LGHNT; CDR2 reads FRNRAP. The CDR3 DNA reads TGTGCTAGTGGGGGGACAGGGGGCCGGACTGAAGCTTTCTTT. Amino acid sequence: CASGGTGGRTEAFF.

V gene TRBV18 combines with J gene TRBJ1-1; D gene ambiguous. Trimming shortened V by 0 bases and J by 6 bases, and 5 bases separated the two germline ends. The CDR3 totals 12 residues. Looked up from germline, CDR1 is KGHSH and CDR2 is LQKENI. CDR3 nucleotide sequence: TGTGCCAGCTCACCACCTTCGGCTGAAGCTTTCTTT. Translation: CASSPPSAEAFF. Variable domain in full (rest from reference TRBV18 and TRBJ1-1): NAGVMQNPRHLVRRRGQEARLRCSPMKGHSHVYWYRQLPEEGLKFMVYLQKENIIDESGMPKERFSAEFPKEGPSILRIQQVVRGDSAAYFCASSPPSAEAFFGQGTRLTVV.

The J gene is TRBJ2-7, the V gene TRBV28; 7 bases map to TRBD2. The J segment lost 2 bases and the V segment lost 11 bases, leaving 6 bases of the junction unmatched. This CDR3 region has 12 residues. Germline CDR1 and CDR2: MDHEN and SYDVKM. The CDR3 loop is CAESGTPYEQYF. The CDR3 DNA is TGTGCCGAGAGCGGGACCCCCTACGAGCAGTACTTC.

This chain connects TRBV28 to TRBJ2-5, with D possibly being TRBD1 (7 bases). This CDR3 region has 16 residues. Per the germline V gene, CDR1 is MDHEN and CDR2 is SYDVKM. Between the trimmed V and J ends, which lost 0 bases and 4 bases, there was a span of 15 bases. CDR3 sequence reads: CASSLWSGRGAETQYF. In nucleotides, the CDR3 is TGTGCCAGCAGTTTATGGTCTGGCAGGGGGGCAGAGACCCAGTACTTC.

The rearrangement links TRBV9 to TRBJ2-2; D not resolved. Germline assignment: CDR1 SGDLS and CDR2 YYNGEE. Trimming stripped 0 bases from V and 3 bases from J, with 3 bases between. The CDR3 covers 13 residues. The DNA for the CDR3 is TGTGCCAGCAGCGTAGCTGACACCGGGGAGCTGTTTTTT. Translated, it gives CASSVADTGELFF.

In this sample, this clone turned up once. This chain links TRBV7-2 with TRBJ1-2; 7 bases match TRBD1. The J segment lost 0 bases and the V segment lost 3 bases, leaving 4 bases of the junction unmatched. Germline CDR1 reads SGHTA; CDR2 reads FQGNSA. The CDR3 extends over 15 amino acids. The CDR3 DNA sequence: TGTGCCAGCAGCTTCTCCGGGACAGCTAACTATGGCTACACCTTC. It is translated as CASSFSGTANYGYTF.

CDR3 sequence (DNA): TGTGCCAGCAGAATCGGGAAAACGGGTGAAGCTTTCTTT. Translated: CASRIGKTGEAFF. The V gene is TRBV6-5, the J gene TRBJ1-1; no clear D gene. The CDR3 extends over 13 amino acids. Deletions cut 6 bases from V and 7 bases from J, with 15 bases between. CDR1 MNHEY and CDR2 SVGAGI come from the germline V gene.

The chain employs TRBV7-2 and TRBJ2-3; 9 nucleotides line up with TRBD2. The length of the CDR3 is 15 residues. Germline V gene data show CDR1 as SGHTA and CDR2 as FQGNSA. With 3 bases clipped from V and 6 bases from J, the junction kept 7 bases outside the gene matches. This CDR3 reads CASSFGGGRADTQYF. The CDR3 nucleotides are TGTGCCAGCAGCTTCGGGGGCGGGAGGGCCGATACGCAGTATTTT.

This clone has only a few counts. The CDR3 loop reads CASSPQDRGAEQYF. The CDR3 region has the DNA TGTGCCAGCAGCCCCCAAGACAGGGGAGCCGAGCAGTACTTC. V usage is TRBV11-2 and J usage is TRBJ2-7; 8 bases are shared with TRBD1. This CDR3 has 14 amino acids. With 5 bases clipped from V and 6 bases from J, the junction kept 9 bases outside the gene matches. Germline-derived CDR1 and CDR2 are SGHAT and FQNNGV.

The chain is built from TRBV3-1 (or the pseudogene TRBV3-2) and TRBJ2-1, with D possibly TRBD2 on 5 matching bases. The CDR3 is made up of 17 amino acids. Deletions cut 1 base from V and 1 base from J, with 14 bases between. CDR1 is LGHDT, CDR2 YNNKEL, per germline (reference sequence). CDR3 loop: CASSQGRAGGSYNEQFF. The CDR3 nucleotides are TGTGCCAGCAGCCAAGGAAGGGCAGGCGGGTCCTACAATGAGCAGTTCTTC.

This clone has more than one count but fewer than ten. CDR3 sequence reads: CASSPFGSGGAVLGSYEQYF. DNA for the CDR3: TGTGCCAGCAGCCCCTTTGGGAGCGGGGGAGCGGTATTAGGCTCCTACGAGCAGTACTTC. V is TRBV6-6 and J is TRBJ2-7, with 8 nucleotides matching TRBD2. The CDR3 totals 20 residues. Germline V gene sequence: CDR1 MNHNY, CDR2 SVGAGI (reference sequence). V dropped 6 bases and J dropped 0; count of bases not matched to a gene: 22.

This chain links TRBV28 with TRBJ2-7; TRBD1 is a possible D gene (6 bases). Germline V gene lookup returns CDR1 MDHEN and CDR2 SYDVKM. The CDR3 runs 15 residues. Trimming shortened V by 3 bases and J by 2 bases, and 14 bases separated the two germline ends. CDR3 sequence (DNA): TGTGCCAGCAGTTTTGGGGGCAGGGTCCCCTACGAGCAGTACTTC. This sequence encodes CASSFGGRVPYEQYF.